The 22 T cell receptor beta chains below come from one sample, sequenced in a study of T cell repertoires in cytomegalovirus infection. Antigens of these TCRs are unknown. Each CDR3 protein gets one entry after TCRdb re-called the reads with MiXCR. The sample lists 800,000 to 950,000 distinct CDR3 sequences, approximately 32% occurring once. The source material was cultured CD8+ T cells from PBMCs, sampled from culture after CMV antigen stimulation. The receptors originated from a human donor in good health (CMV status not recorded). Some clones in this sample may be carry-over from other donors' samples.

This clonotype was observed a handful of times. V is TRBV7-6 and J is TRBJ1-1; 7 positions match TRBD1. V shed 1 base and J 4 bases; nucleotides not matched to a gene: 6. Germline assignment: CDR1 SGHVS and CDR2 FNYEAQ. There are 15 residues in the CDR3. The CDR3 region has the DNA TGTGCCAGCAGCTTAGGAGAGGGGGCCGGCACTGAAGCTTTCTTT. Translating it yields CASSLGEGAGTEAFF.

The chain uses TRBV18 and TRBJ1-1; D is uncertain. The germline V gene has CDR1 KGHSH and CDR2 LQKENI. CDR3 length: 15 amino acids. The V gene lost 0 bases and the J gene lost 5 bases, with 13 bases spanning the gap. The CDR3 nucleotides read TGTGCCAGCTCACCACCTCGGGATATGTTGACTGAAGCTTTCTTT. Protein: CASSPPRDMLTEAFF.

This clonotype showed up just a few times. The V gene is TRBV27, the J gene TRBJ2-1; 8 bases are shared with TRBD2. Germline lookup yields CDR1 MNHEY and CDR2 SMNVEV (reference sequence). V dropped 4 bases and J dropped 8; count of bases not matched to a gene: 10. This CDR3 contains 15 residues. CDR3 loop: CASSSLRGGLDEQFF. The CDR3 region has the DNA TGTGCCAGCAGTTCCCTTCGGGGGGGCCTGGATGAGCAGTTCTTC.

This clonotype was detected ten times or more. The chain links TRBV7-8 to TRBJ2-5; 7 bases fit TRBD1. The CDR3 extends over 15 amino acids. J gave up 5 bases and V 11 bases, and 17 bases lay outside the gene matches. The V gene's germline CDR1 is SGHVS and CDR2 FQNEAQ. This chain's CDR3 is CAAIVEGAVAETQYF. In DNA form, the CDR3 reads TGTGCCGCCATCGTCGAGGGGGCTGTCGCGGAGACCCAGTACTTC.

This clonotype was seen only a few times. The CDR3 loop reads CASSSNRQGVNEQFF. The DNA of the CDR3 is TGTGCCAGCAGTTCAAACAGACAGGGTGTCAATGAGCAGTTCTTC. The chain couples TRBV7-6 to TRBJ2-1; 7 bases map to TRBD1. CDR1 SGHVS and CDR2 FNYEAQ come from the germline V gene. With 6 bases clipped from V and 6 bases from J, the junction kept 11 bases outside the gene matches. The CDR3 is made up of 15 amino acids.

This clonotype was seen a handful of times. V usage is TRBV24-1 and J usage is TRBJ2-4; D is ambiguous. V was clipped by 7 bases and J by 2 bases, with 5 bases between them. CDR1 and CDR2 (germline): KGHDR, SFDVKD. The CDR3 is 12 residues long. The CDR3 DNA reads TGTGCCACCAGCCGGCCCAAAAACATTCAGTACTTC. As protein: CATSRPKNIQYF.

The sample holds a few counts of this clonotype. The V and J genes are TRBV27 and TRBJ2-4, with D perhaps matching TRBD2 (5 bases). This CDR3 is 19 amino acids long. The V gene's germline CDR1 is MNHEY and CDR2 SMNVEV (reference sequence). V shed 1 base and J shed 4 bases, with 23 bases lying between them. This CDR3 reads CASSLFSLDSVSGKNIQYF. In DNA form, the CDR3 reads TGTGCCAGCAGTTTATTCTCACTCGATTCAGTCTCGGGGAAAAACATTCAGTACTTC.

This clonotype was counted a few times. The chain joins TRBV29-1 to TRBJ1-2, with D possibly TRBD1 on 5 matching bases. The germline V gene encodes CDR1 SQVTM and CDR2 ANQGSEA. With 6 bases removed from V and 4 bases from J, the gap between germline ends came to 15 bases. The CDR3 is made up of 13 amino acids. CDR3 bases: TGCAGCGTGCCGCGGGGCGCGGGCTATGGCTACACCTTC. Protein sequence: CSVPRGAGYGYTF.

The J gene is TRBJ1-5, the V gene TRBV20-1, with a weak D call TRBD1 (6 bases). Germline-derived CDR1 and CDR2 are DFQATT and SNEGSKA (reference sequence). V gave up 2 bases and J gave up 5 bases, with 13 bases separating them. The CDR3 spans 14 residues. The CDR3 region is CSARSRGADQPQHF. CDR3 nucleotide sequence: TGCAGTGCTAGATCGCGGGGGGCTGATCAGCCCCAGCATTTT.

This clonotype was observed at least ten times. The chain employs TRBV12-3 or TRBV12-4 and TRBJ1-3, with D uncertain. This CDR3 spans 14 amino acids. V dropped 4 bases and J dropped 3 bases, with 10 bases sitting between them. The CDR3 is CASSSSLGGNTIYF. CDR3 coding DNA: TGTGCCAGCAGTTCGTCCCTTGGTGGAAACACCATATATTTT.

This clonotype was observed a handful of times. V and J are TRBV27 and TRBJ2-7; TRBD1 aligns across 10 bases. The CDR3 sequence is 15 residues long. Losses at the gene ends were 3 bases for V and 2 bases for J; bases not matched to a gene: 4. Germline V lookup: CDR1 MNHEY, CDR2 SMNVEV (reference sequence). CDR3 sequence (DNA): TGTGCCAGCAGTTTGACTGGACAGGGGGCCTACGAGCAGTACTTC. Its protein product is CASSLTGQGAYEQYF.

There are many counts of this clonotype. The V call is TRBV7-2, the J call TRBJ2-2, with TRBD2 matching over 13 bases. Trimming cost V 5 bases and J 6 bases; bases outside gene matches: 6. Looked up from germline, CDR1 is SGHTA and CDR2 is FQGNSA. The CDR3 runs to 16 residues. This CDR3 reads CASSGTSGVKPGELFF. CDR3 nucleotide sequence: TGTGCCAGCAGCGGGACTAGCGGGGTCAAACCCGGGGAGCTGTTTTTT.

The rearrangement uses TRBV6-6 and TRBJ1-5, with TRBD1 matching 9 bases. The CDR3 covers 16 residues. Germline assignment: CDR1 MNHNY and CDR2 SVGAGI (reference sequence). Trimming at V came to 1 base and at J to 3 bases, leaving 4 bases not matched to a gene. CDR3 in amino acids: CASSYYRTGDNQPQHF. CDR3 in DNA: TGTGCCAGCAGTTACTATAGGACAGGGGACAATCAGCCCCAGCATTTT.

This clonotype showed up just a few times. The J gene is TRBJ1-1, the V gene TRBV7-6; D possibly corresponds to TRBD1 (6 bases). V was clipped by 5 bases and J by 4 bases, with 11 bases between them. The length of the CDR3 is 13 residues. Germline V gene lookup returns CDR1 SGHVS and CDR2 FNYEAQ. CDR3 sequence reads: CASSARGATEAFF. Written as DNA, the CDR3 is TGTGCCAGCAGCGCGCGGGGGGCCACTGAAGCTTTCTTT.

This clonotype was found a few times. The chain carries TRBV7-2 and TRBJ1-1; TRBD1 might be the D (6 bases). Germline V lookup: CDR1 SGHTA, CDR2 FQGNSA. This CDR3 is 16 amino acids long. Deletions cut 1 base from V and 0 bases from J, with 12 bases between. CDR3 protein: CASSLGVQGMNTEAFF. The CDR3 region has the DNA TGTGCCAGCAGCTTAGGGGTACAGGGCATGAACACTGAAGCTTTCTTT. Together with reference TRBV7-2 and TRBJ1-1, the CDR3 gives the full variable domain: GAGVSQSPSNKVTEKGKDVELRCDPISGHTALYWYRQSLGQGLEFLIYFQGNSAPDKSGLPSDRFSAERTGGSVSTLTIQRTQQEDSAVYLCASSLGVQGMNTEAFFGQGTRLTVV.

V is TRBV20-1 and J is TRBJ2-7; D is perhaps TRBD1 (6 bases). CDR3 length equals 11 residues. Germline V gives CDR1 DFQATT, CDR2 SNEGSKA (reference sequence). The germline V and J ends were trimmed by 4 bases and 3 bases, with 7 bases remaining between them. The chain's CDR3 is CSANRDYEQYF. In DNA form, the CDR3 reads TGCAGTGCTAACAGGGACTACGAGCAGTACTTC.

The rearrangement uses TRBV6-4 and TRBJ2-3; weak D call: TRBD2 (5 bases). CDR3 length equals 14 residues. Germline assignment: CDR1 MRHNA and CDR2 SNTAGT. Trimming left V 9 bases short and J 1 base short, with 14 bases between. This CDR3 reads CASSPGMGTDTQYF. CDR3 sequence (DNA): TGTGCCAGTAGTCCGGGGATGGGCACAGATACGCAGTATTTT.

This rearrangement joins TRBV7-9 to TRBJ1-1; D is unclear. Between the trimmed V and J ends, which lost 2 bases and 6 bases, there was a span of 7 bases. This CDR3 contains 12 residues. Germline lookup yields CDR1 SEHNR and CDR2 FQNEAQ (reference sequence). This CDR3 reads CASSLSLAEAFF. In DNA form, the CDR3 reads TGTGCCAGCAGCTTAAGTCTCGCTGAAGCTTTCTTT.

The chain is built from TRBV7-9 and TRBJ1-3; 9 bases line up with TRBD1. There are 17 residues in the CDR3. Per the germline V gene, CDR1 is SEHNR and CDR2 is FQNEAQ (reference sequence). The junction had 12 bases not matched to a gene; V was cut back by 5 bases and J by 4 bases. CDR3 DNA: TGTGCCAGCAGCGCCAGGACGTCCGGGACAGGGGGAAACACCATATATTTT. It translates to CASSARTSGTGGNTIYF. Full variable domain (remainder filled in from reference TRBV7-9 and TRBJ1-3): DTGVSQNPRHKITKRGQNVTFRCDPISEHNRLYWYRQTLGQGPEFLTYFQNEAQLEKSRLLSDRFSAERPKGSFSTLEIQRTEQGDSAMYLCASSARTSGTGGNTIYFGEGSWLTVV.

This clonotype was seen more than once but under ten times. This chain links TRBV2 with TRBJ1-1; the match to TRBD1 covers 7 bases. The J segment lost 0 bases and the V segment lost 4 bases, leaving 11 bases of the junction unmatched. From germline, CDR1 is SNHLY and CDR2 FYNNEI. This CDR3 is built from 17 residues. The CDR3 DNA is TGTGCCAGCAGTGCGGGGGACAGCATAATTTTGAACACTGAAGCTTTCTTT. Its translation: CASSAGDSIILNTEAFF.

The J gene is TRBJ2-5, the V gene TRBV7-6; D possibly matches TRBD1 or TRBD2 (6 bases each). Per germline, CDR1 SGHVS and CDR2 FNYEAQ. The CDR3 is 14 amino acids. Trimming took off 5 bases at V and 4 bases at J, with 14 bases between the two ends. The CDR3 region has the DNA TGTGCCAGCAGCCCCCGGGGGCGTTCAGAGACCCAGTACTTC. It encodes CASSPRGRSETQYF.

The chain carries TRBV19 and TRBJ1-2; D not certain. Trimming removed 8 bases from V and 5 bases from J, with 12 bases in between. This CDR3 contains 12 residues. CDR1 is LNHDA, CDR2 SQIVND, per germline (reference sequence). For the CDR3, the DNA is TGTGCCAGTGGAACAGTTGCGTATGGCTACACCTTC. Translation gives CASGTVAYGYTF.